These T cell receptor beta chains were read from a single sample in a study of CD8 T cells in ankylosing spondylitis. TCRdb passed the 5' RACE reads through MiXCR, listing each CDR3 protein once. The sample records roughly 700,000 distinct CDR3 sequences, around 20% being singletons. Sequencing was carried out using blood, either unsorted or a sorted T cell fraction (not recorded which). These receptors came from a male donor with ankylosing spondylitis. The CDR3 runs from the conserved cysteine through the conserved F or W. D genes are given only for firm matches. Clone size is stated in some rows and not others, as once, few, many or a class when expanded.

TRBV6-2/TRBV6-3	.	TRBD1	TRBJ2-4	TGTGCCAGCAGTTCGACGAGGGGGCTAGCCAAAAACATTCAGTACTTC	CASSSTRGLAKNIQYF
TRBV28	few	.	TRBJ2-7	TGTGCCAGCGGGAAATGGGCCCACATCGAGCAGTACTTC	CASGKWAHIEQYF
TRBV5-1	.	TRBD1	TRBJ2-7	TGCGCCAGCAGCCCCAGGGACAGGGGTGCGTTGTCTTCCTACGAGCAGTACTTC	CASSPRDRGALSSYEQYF
TRBV12-3/TRBV12-4	few	.	TRBJ2-2	TGTGCCAGCAGTTTAGATCCGGGATATTACGCCGGGGAGCTGTTTTTT	CASSLDPGYYAGELFF
TRBV28	few	TRBD2	TRBJ2-1	TGTGCCAGCAGTTTGTCCCAAGGCTACGGGACTAGTGCCCACAATGAGCAGTTCTTC	CASSLSQGYGTSAHNEQFF
TRBV20-1	few	TRBD1	TRBJ1-4	TGCAGTGCTGGAACCGGGACAGGGGGCGGAAAACTGTTTTTT	CSAGTGTGGGKLFF
TRBV6-5	.	.	TRBJ2-7	TGTGCCAGCAGTTACTACCAGGGTCCCTCCTACGAGCAGTACTTC	CASSYYQGPSYEQYF
TRBV5-1	.	TRBD2	TRBJ2-5	TGCGCCAGCAAACCCCTCGGGGGGGCCTTAGGGGAGACCCAGTACTTC	CASKPLGGALGETQYF
TRBV4-3	few	TRBD2	TRBJ2-3	TGCGCCAGCAGCCCCGGGACTAGCGACACAGATACGCAGTATTTT	CASSPGTSDTDTQYF
TRBV6-1	once	.	TRBJ2-2	TGTGCCAGCAGCCCCGTTGTGACCGGGGAGCTGTTTTTT	CASSPVVTGELFF
TRBV12-3/TRBV12-4	many	TRBD1	TRBJ2-7	TGTGCCAGCAGTTTAGCGCGACAGGGGCCCCACGAGCAGTACTTC	CASSLARQGPHEQYF
TRBV4-3	few	.	TRBJ2-7	TGCGCCAGCAGCCAAGATAGGCACGTTTCCTACGAGCAGTACTTC	CASSQDRHVSYEQYF
TRBV6-7	.	TRBD2	TRBJ2-1	TGTGCCAGCAGTTACTTTAGCGGGAGGGCCTTATTTTACAATGAGCAGTTCTTC	CASSYFSGRALFYNEQFF
TRBV29-1	.	TRBD1	TRBJ2-1	TGCAGCGCGGACCGGGACAGGGGGCGCAATGAGCAGTTCTTC	CSADRDRGRNEQFF
TRBV12-5	few	.	TRBJ2-5	TGTGCTAGTGGTCTAGAGACCCAGTACTTC	CASGLETQYF